A selection of T cell receptor beta chains follows, all from one sample in a study of response to subunit inactivated influenza vaccine. One entry per CDR3 protein results from TCRdb running MiXCR on the RT-PCR reads. The sample lists 650,000 or so distinct CDR3 sequences, around 15% seen once, with 7.6% in the top ten. The sequencing here drew on PBMCs from blood, taken 14 to 15 days before vaccination. The receptors shown here come from a man aged 50 to 59 who received an inactivated influenza vaccine. The CDR3 runs from the conserved cysteine through the conserved F or W. D genes are given only for firm matches. Part of the rows lack a size; the others show once, few, many or a class for expanded clones.

TRBV2	-	12	TRBJ2-1	-	CASSDYYNEQFF	TGTGCCAGCAGTGACTACTACAATGAGCAGTTCTTC
TRBV12-3/TRBV12-4	-	12	TRBJ2-1	many	CASSPGIVGQFF	TGTGCCAGCAGCCCCGGGATAGTAGGGCAGTTCTTC
TRBV28	-	14	TRBJ2-1	few	CASSLRGLEPEQFF	TGTGCCAGCAGTTTACGGGGATTGGAACCCGAGCAGTTCTTC
TRBV25-1	-	14	TRBJ1-5	-	CASSDGLGRQPQHF	TGTGCCAGCAGTGACGGGTTGGGGCGTCAGCCCCAGCATTTT
TRBV9	-	17	TRBJ2-2	-	CASSAPGHKANTGELFF	TGTGCCAGCAGCGCCCCGGGACACAAAGCGAACACCGGGGAGCTGTTTTTT
TRBV2	TRBD2	14	TRBJ2-7	few	CASIPGLASLEQYF	TGTGCCAGCATCCCGGGACTAGCGTCCCTTGAGCAGTACTTC
TRBV6-2/TRBV6-3	TRBD1	17	TRBJ1-1	-	CASSYSVQGDRNTEAFF	TGTGCCAGCAGTTACTCGGTGCAAGGGGACAGGAACACTGAAGCTTTCTTT
TRBV5-1	-	14	TRBJ2-1	few	CASSLTGHYNEQFF	TGCGCCAGCAGCTTAACGGGACACTACAATGAGCAGTTCTTC
TRBV10-3	TRBD1	13	TRBJ1-5	few	CAIKREPGQAEHF	TGTGCCATCAAACGGGAACCGGGACAGGCCGAGCATTTT
TRBV29-1	TRBD1	11	TRBJ1-4	-	CSGTRQGELFF	TGCAGCGGGACACGACAGGGGGAACTGTTTTTT
TRBV20-1	-	13	TRBJ2-2	few	CSARVWDGGELFF	TGCAGTGCTAGAGTCTGGGACGGCGGGGAGCTGTTTTTT
TRBV20-1	TRBD1	14	TRBJ1-6	few	CSARDRGGNSPLHF	TGCAGTGCTAGAGACAGGGGGGGTAATTCACCCCTCCACTTT
TRBV6-5	-	16	TRBJ2-3	many	CASSFPGRRMADTQYF	TGTGCCAGCAGTTTCCCGGGACGCCGAATGGCAGATACGCAGTATTTT
TRBV5-1	-	14	TRBJ1-6	-	CASSFGSSDSPLHF	TGCGCCAGCAGCTTCGGGAGCTCCGACTCACCCCTCCACTTT
TRBV29-1	-	14	TRBJ2-1	few	CSVGGSRSYNEQFF	TGCAGCGTCGGTGGTAGTAGGTCCTACAATGAGCAGTTCTTC
TRBV7-9	TRBD1	15	TRBJ2-5	many	CASSWTGAPQETQYF	TGTGCCAGCAGCTGGACAGGGGCCCCCCAAGAGACCCAGTACTTC
TRBV4-2	TRBD1	17	TRBJ2-7	few	CASSQTLGQIIPYEQYF	TGTGCCAGCAGCCAAACCCTGGGACAGATCATACCCTACGAGCAGTACTTC
TRBV5-1	-	14	TRBJ2-3	few	CASSLGRNPDTQYF	TGCGCCAGCAGCTTAGGCAGGAACCCAGATACGCAGTATTTT
TRBV20-1	TRBD2	14	TRBJ2-3	-	CSHSIAGGPDTQYF	TGCAGTCACAGTATAGCGGGGGGGCCTGATACGCAGTATTTT
TRBV10-3	-	14	TRBJ1-2	few	CAISDLQGKHGYTF	TGTGCCATCAGTGACCTCCAGGGGAAGCATGGCTACACCTTC
TRBV24-1	-	14	TRBJ2-2	-	CATSLAGETGELFF	TGTGCCACCAGTCTGGCGGGTGAAACCGGGGAGCTGTTTTTT